A selection of T cell receptor beta chains follows, all from one sample in a study of radiotherapy plus CTLA-4 blockade in lung cancer. Sequenced by immunoSEQ multiplex PCR; TCRdb stores in-frame clones only, minus some. Among 55,000 or so clones, 70% to 85% were seen once, and the ten largest hold 6% to 7%. The source material was peripheral blood, sampled from a patient treated with radiotherapy plus ipilimumab. Source of these receptors: a human donor with non-small cell lung cancer whose response to radiotherapy plus ipilimumab could not be evaluated. CDR3s leave out the opening cysteine and the closing phenylalanine or tryptophan. Where a row states a size, it is once, few, many or the class of an expanded clone; other rows omit it.

v_call	clone_size	cdr3_length	j_call	cdr3_aa
TRBV2	NA	9	TRBJ2-5	ASRREETQY
TRBV19	NA	11	TRBJ1-5	ASSVQGNQPQH
TRBV11-2	NA	15	TRBJ2-5	ASSLALGGFNQETQY
TRBV27	NA	14	TRBJ2-7	ASRLGTSGSFREQY
TRBV11-2	NA	15	TRBJ1-3	ASRIPSTGGTGNTIY
TRBV5-1	NA	12	TRBJ1-2	ASSLDRGKDGYT
TRBV28	NA	12	TRBJ2-2	ASRAPTQTGELF
TRBV7-2	NA	12	TRBJ1-5	ASSFSRSNQPQH
TRBV5-4	NA	10	TRBJ2-2	ASSSGRGELF
TRBV2	NA	15	TRBJ2-2	ASSERGTSGNTGELF
TRBV9	NA	12	TRBJ2-1	ASSVGVGGTEQF
TRBV6-1	few	16	TRBJ1-5	ASSGQGAKNGHNQPQH
TRBV18	NA	14	TRBJ1-5	ASSPDREEGDQPQH
TRBV5-4	NA	15	TRBJ2-6	ASNPTVTRSGANVLT
TRBV9	NA	13	TRBJ1-5	ASSVVSGGNQPQH
TRBV5-1	NA	13	TRBJ2-1	ASSLAGGTYNEQF
TRBV19	NA	13	TRBJ1-1	ASSTGGASNTEAF
TRBV5-1	NA	11	TRBJ1-2	ASRLTGNYGYT
TRBV30	NA	11	TRBJ1-3	ACPRGTGNTIY
TRBV5-6	NA	14	TRBJ1-2	ASSLVDAREAYGYT
TRBV10-1	few	13	TRBJ2-1	ASSERVAGNNEQF
TRBV6-1	NA	12	TRBJ1-5	ASSPNYSNQPQH
TRBV5-1	NA	13	TRBJ2-1	ASSLWASGSNEQF
TRBV21-1	few	11	TRBJ1-6	ASSKDPRGPLH
TRBV5-5	NA	12	TRBJ2-7	ASSLVRTLYEQY
TRBV15	NA	12	TRBJ2-5	ATSSRGGGETQY
TRBV7-2	NA	11	TRBJ1-2	ASSFTGNYGYT
TRBV6-5	NA	11	TRBJ2-7	ASIPSGSYEQY
TRBV7-9	NA	11	TRBJ2-2	ASSLVGPGELF
TRBV9	NA	15	TRBJ2-5	ASSPHPSRGVGETQY
TRBV13	NA	16	TRBJ1-1	ASSLGLGQGAVNTEAF
TRBV5-6	NA	14	TRBJ2-2	ASSTGLAGVWGELF
TRBV7-6	NA	15	TRBJ2-3	ASSPSRAGARTDTQY
TRBV7-2	NA	13	TRBJ2-6	ASKADSSGANVLT
TRBV5-1	NA	12	TRBJ1-1	ASSLQAGYTEAF
TRBV27	once	13	TRBJ1-1	ASSLGIQGDTEAF
TRBV11-2	NA	13	TRBJ2-1	ASSLAGDPYNEQF
TRBV6-5	NA	11	TRBJ1-1	ASSYSQGIKAF
TRBV5-4	few	13	TRBJ2-5	ASSRGTGGPETQY
TRBV27	once	12	TRBJ2-2	ASSFPGGTGELF